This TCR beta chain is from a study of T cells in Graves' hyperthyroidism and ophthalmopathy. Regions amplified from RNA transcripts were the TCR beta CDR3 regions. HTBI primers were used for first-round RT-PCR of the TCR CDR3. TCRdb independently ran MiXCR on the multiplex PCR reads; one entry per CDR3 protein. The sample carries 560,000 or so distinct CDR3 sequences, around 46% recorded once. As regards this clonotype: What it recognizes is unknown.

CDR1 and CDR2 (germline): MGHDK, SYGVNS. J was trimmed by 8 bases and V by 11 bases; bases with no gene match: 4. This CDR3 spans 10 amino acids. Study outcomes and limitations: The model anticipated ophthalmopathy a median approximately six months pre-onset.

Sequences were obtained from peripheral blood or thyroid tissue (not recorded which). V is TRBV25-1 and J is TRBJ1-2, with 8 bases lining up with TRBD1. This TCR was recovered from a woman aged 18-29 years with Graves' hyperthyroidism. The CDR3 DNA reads TGTGCCGACAGGGGTAGAGGCTACACCTTC. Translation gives CADRGRGYTF.